A selection of T cell receptor beta chains follows, all from one sample in a study of blood T cell repertoires in COVID-19. The table came from immunoSEQ multiplex PCR; TCRdb's copy has only in-frame clones and leaves some out. The sample holds hundreds of thousands of clones, about nine tenths seen once. Sample: peripheral blood. The receptors originated from a woman in her thirties who had recovered from COVID-19. The CDR3 runs from the conserved cysteine through the conserved F or W. D genes are given only for firm matches. Not every row has a clone size; where given, it reads once, few, many or a size class.

TRBV7-3	TRBJ2-2	-	-	CASSEVNGELFF	TGTGCCAGCAGCGAGGTGAACGGGGAGCTGTTTTTT
TRBV28	TRBJ1-2	few	-	CASSSKNSRYGYTF	TGTGCCAGCAGTAGCAAGAATTCGAGGTATGGCTACACCTTC
TRBV18	TRBJ1-4	-	-	CASSPGGTLKGKLFF	TGTGCCAGCTCACCGGGGGGGACATTAAAGGGAAAACTGTTTTTT
TRBV6-1	TRBJ2-3	-	-	CASSESADTQYF	TGTGCCAGCAGTGAAAGCGCAGATACGCAGTATTTT
TRBV3-1/TRBV3-2	TRBJ2-7	-	TRBD2	CASSQSGGGAGEQYF	TGTGCCAGCAGCCAATCGGGCGGGGGGGCCGGCGAGCAGTACTTC
TRBV4-3	TRBJ1-2	-	-	CASSQEGLNYGYTF	TGCGCCAGCAGCCAAGAGGGGCTTAACTATGGCTACACCTTC
TRBV5-5	TRBJ1-6	-	-	CASSLEGVGSYNSPLHF	TGTGCCAGCAGCTTGGAGGGGGTGGGATCCTATAATTCACCCCTCCACTTT
TRBV13	TRBJ2-7	-	TRBD2	CASSPGLASYEQYF	TGTGCCAGCAGCCCGGGACTAGCTTCCTACGAGCAGTACTTC
TRBV10-3	TRBJ1-6	-	TRBD1	CAISEGGGDSPLHF	TGTGCCATCAGTGAGGGAGGGGGCGATTCACCCCTCCACTTT
TRBV19	TRBJ2-7	-	TRBD2	CASSPGRGAYEQYF	TGTGCCAGTAGTCCGGGGCGGGGGGCCTACGAGCAGTACTTC
TRBV11-2	TRBJ2-7	-	TRBD1	CASSLGDRGRREQYF	TGTGCCAGCAGCTTAGGGGACAGGGGGCGACGAGAGCAGTACTTC
TRBV4-3	TRBJ1-4	-	TRBD1	CASSQNPGQGNEKLFF	TGCGCCAGCAGCCAAAACCCGGGACAGGGAAATGAAAAACTGTTTTTT
TRBV6-1	TRBJ2-7	-	TRBD1	CASSEALGSTGLMYEQYF	TGTGCCAGCAGTGAAGCCCTGGGCTCGACAGGGTTGATGTACGAGCAGTACTTC
TRBV28	TRBJ2-2	few	TRBD1	CASSPRDRDTGELFF	TGTGCCAGCAGTCCCCGGGACAGAGACACCGGGGAGCTGTTTTTT
TRBV29-1	TRBJ1-5	-	TRBD1	CSVRDSDQPQHF	TGCAGCGTCCGGGACAGCGATCAGCCCCAGCATTTT
TRBV6-5	TRBJ1-2	-	TRBD1	CASRETGGRYGYTF	TGTGCCAGCAGGGAGACAGGGGGGAGATATGGCTACACCTTC
TRBV2	TRBJ1-2	-	-	CASSVVSRGKFDYGYTF	TGTGCCAGCAGTGTCGTCAGTAGGGGGAAATTCGACTATGGCTACACCTTC
TRBV6-5	TRBJ1-4	-	TRBD1	CASSGTGIEKLFF	TGTGCCAGCAGCGGGACAGGGATTGAAAAACTGTTTTTT
TRBV7-9	TRBJ1-2	once	-	CASRADRGAYGYTF	TGTGCCAGCAGGGCCGACCGGGGGGCGTATGGCTACACCTTC
TRBV27	TRBJ1-1	-	-	CASSFIGFNTEAFF	TGTGCCAGCAGTTTCATCGGGTTTAACACTGAAGCTTTCTTT
TRBV6-5	TRBJ1-4	-	TRBD1	CASSRDRGDEKLFF	TGTGCCAGCAGTCGCGACAGGGGTGATGAAAAACTGTTTTTT
TRBV11-2	TRBJ1-2	-	TRBD1	CASSLQGAKMATPF	TGTGCCAGCAGCTTACAGGGGGCGAAAATGGCTACACCTTTC
TRBV10-3	TRBJ1-5	once	TRBD1	CAISGGQGGDQPQHF	TGTGCCATCAGTGGAGGACAGGGTGGCGATCAGCCCCAGCATTTT
TRBV10-1	TRBJ2-1	-	TRBD2	CASSEETSGGNNEQFF	TGCGCCAGCAGTGAGGAAACTAGCGGGGGGAACAATGAGCAGTTCTTC
TRBV5-4	TRBJ1-1	-	-	CASSLQGMNTEAFF	TGTGCCAGCAGCTTACAGGGCATGAACACTGAAGCTTTCTTT
TRBV7-9	TRBJ1-2	-	-	CASSLGFRGQKNGYTF	TGTGCCAGCAGCTTAGGTTTCAGGGGCCAGAAGAATGGCTACACCTTC
TRBV12-3/TRBV12-4	TRBJ1-1	-	-	CASGRLVNTEAFF	TGTGCCAGCGGAAGGCTAGTGAACACTGAAGCTTTCTTT
TRBV27	TRBJ2-1	-	TRBD2	CASSREGRGVVDEQFF	TGTGCCAGCAGTCGAGAGGGGCGGGGGGTAGTGGATGAGCAGTTCTTC
TRBV30	TRBJ2-3	-	TRBD2	CAWRILGTSGDTQYF	TGTGCCTGGAGGATCCTCGGGACTAGCGGAGATACGCAGTATTTT
TRBV9	TRBJ1-5	-	TRBD1	CASSRTGDQPQHF	TGTGCCAGCAGCCGGACAGGGGATCAGCCCCAGCATTTT
TRBV2	TRBJ2-1	-	TRBD1	CARGTGVRDRGFDEQFF	TGTGCCAGGGGCACCGGGGTTCGGGACAGGGGGTTCGATGAGCAGTTCTTC
TRBV4-1	TRBJ2-1	-	-	CASSQVRSEQFF	TGCGCCAGCAGCCAAGTGCGAAGTGAGCAGTTCTTC
TRBV2	TRBJ1-3	-	-	CASSLSHSGNTIYF	TGTGCCAGCAGTCTTTCACACTCTGGAAACACCATATATTTT
TRBV6-4	TRBJ2-1	-	TRBD2	CASISAVAGGRGDEQFF	TGTGCCAGCATTTCGGCGGTAGCGGGGGGCCGAGGGGATGAGCAGTTCTTC
TRBV5-1	TRBJ1-3	-	TRBD1	CASSDMGQGANTIYF	TGCGCCAGCAGTGACATGGGACAGGGGGCAAACACCATATATTTT
TRBV14	TRBJ2-6	once	TRBD1	CASSHPHPGQLSFGANVLTF	TGTGCCAGCAGCCACCCCCATCCGGGACAGCTATCTTTTGGGGCCAACGTCCTGACTTTC
TRBV7-8	TRBJ1-1	-	-	CASTYSQGTEAFF	TGTGCCAGCACCTACTCACAGGGCACTGAAGCTTTCTTT
TRBV11-3	TRBJ2-1	-	-	CARVITLDGGASYNEQFF	TGTGCCAGAGTAATTACCTTAGATGGGGGGGCCTCCTACAATGAGCAGTTCTTC
TRBV7-3	TRBJ1-3	once	-	CASSSSGIPGNTIYF	TGTGCCAGCAGCTCCTCCGGGATCCCTGGAAACACCATATATTTT
TRBV11-2	TRBJ2-5	-	-	CASSLDLETQYF	TGTGCCAGCAGCTTAGATCTAGAGACCCAGTACTTC
TRBV7-3	TRBJ1-1	-	-	CASSLQWNTEAFF	TGTGCCAGCAGCTTACAGTGGAACACTGAAGCTTTCTTT
TRBV21-1	TRBJ2-2	-	-	CATGLAGTGELFF	TGTGCCACGGGACTAGCGGGGACCGGGGAGCTGTTTTTT
TRBV5-1	TRBJ2-4	-	-	CASSFSGDTNIQYF	TGCGCCAGCAGCTTCTCAGGGGATACAAACATTCAGTACTTC
TRBV7-9	TRBJ1-3	-	-	CASSLNADSSGNTIYF	TGTGCCAGCAGCTTAAACGCGGACAGCTCTGGAAACACCATATATTTT
TRBV28	TRBJ1-2	-	TRBD1	CASSPSPGQAYGYTF	TGTGCCAGCAGTCCCAGCCCCGGACAGGCCTATGGCTACACCTTC
TRBV4-1	TRBJ1-2	-	TRBD1	CASSQRDRGYGYTF	TGCGCCAGCAGCCAGAGAGACAGGGGCTATGGCTACACCTTC